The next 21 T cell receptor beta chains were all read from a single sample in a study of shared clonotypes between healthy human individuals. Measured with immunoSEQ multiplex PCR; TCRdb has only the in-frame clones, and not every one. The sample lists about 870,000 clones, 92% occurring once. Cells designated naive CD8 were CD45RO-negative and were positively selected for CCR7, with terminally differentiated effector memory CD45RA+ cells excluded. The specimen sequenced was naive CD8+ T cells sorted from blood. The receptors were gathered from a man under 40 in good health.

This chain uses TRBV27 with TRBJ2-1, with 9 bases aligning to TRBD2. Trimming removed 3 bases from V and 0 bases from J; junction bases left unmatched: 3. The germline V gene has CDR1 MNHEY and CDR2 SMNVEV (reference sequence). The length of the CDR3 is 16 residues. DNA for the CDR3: TGTGCCAGCAGTTTGTCTAGCGGGATCTCCTACAATGAGCAGTTCTTC. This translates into CASSLSSGISYNEQFF.

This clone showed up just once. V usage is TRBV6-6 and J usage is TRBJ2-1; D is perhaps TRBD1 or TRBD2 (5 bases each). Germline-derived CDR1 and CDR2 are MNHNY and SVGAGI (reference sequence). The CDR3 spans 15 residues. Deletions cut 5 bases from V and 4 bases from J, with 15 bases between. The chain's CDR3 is CASSPHRGFYNEQFF. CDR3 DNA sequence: TGTGCCAGCAGTCCACATCGGGGCTTTTACAATGAGCAGTTCTTC.

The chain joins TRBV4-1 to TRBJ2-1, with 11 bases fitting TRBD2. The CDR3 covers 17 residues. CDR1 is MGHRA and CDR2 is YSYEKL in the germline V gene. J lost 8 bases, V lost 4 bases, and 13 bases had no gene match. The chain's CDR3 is CASSLHHRTSGHDEQFF. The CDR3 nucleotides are TGCGCCAGCAGCCTACACCACCGGACTAGCGGGCACGATGAGCAGTTCTTC.

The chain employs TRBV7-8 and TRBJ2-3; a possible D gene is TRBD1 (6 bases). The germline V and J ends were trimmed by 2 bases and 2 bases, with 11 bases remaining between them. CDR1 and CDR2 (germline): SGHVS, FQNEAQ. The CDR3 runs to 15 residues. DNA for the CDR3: TGTGCCAGCAGCTTACCCCGACAGGACACAGATACGCAGTATTTT. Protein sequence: CASSLPRQDTDTQYF.

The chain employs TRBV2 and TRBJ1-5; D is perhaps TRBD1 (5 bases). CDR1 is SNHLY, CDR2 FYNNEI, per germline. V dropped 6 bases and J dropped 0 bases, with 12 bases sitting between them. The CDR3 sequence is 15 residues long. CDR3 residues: CASRGLGGSNQPQHF. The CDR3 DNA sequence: TGTGCCAGCAGGGGGCTGGGGGGTAGCAATCAGCCCCAGCATTTT.

CDR3 nucleotide sequence: TGTGCCAGCAGCCGGAACCCTGAGGGGGGCTACACCTTC. Protein: CASSRNPEGGYTF. The rearrangement links TRBV5-4 to TRBJ1-2; TRBD1 might be the D (5 bases). V was trimmed by 4 bases and J by 8 bases, leaving 15 bases between them. The germline V gene encodes CDR1 SGHNT and CDR2 YYREEE (reference sequence). The CDR3 has 13 residues.

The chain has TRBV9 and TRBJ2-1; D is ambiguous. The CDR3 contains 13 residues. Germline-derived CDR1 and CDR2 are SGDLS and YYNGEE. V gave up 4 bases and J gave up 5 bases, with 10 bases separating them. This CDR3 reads CASSPPRNNEQFF. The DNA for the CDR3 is TGTGCCAGCAGCCCCCCGCGGAACAATGAGCAGTTCTTC.

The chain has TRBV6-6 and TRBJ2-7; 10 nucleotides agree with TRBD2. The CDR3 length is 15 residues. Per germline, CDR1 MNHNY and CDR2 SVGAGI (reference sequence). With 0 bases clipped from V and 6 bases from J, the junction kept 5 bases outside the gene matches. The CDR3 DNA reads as TGTGCCAGCAGTTACTCCCCTAGCGGGAGTTTCGAGCAGTACTTC. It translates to CASSYSPSGSFEQYF.

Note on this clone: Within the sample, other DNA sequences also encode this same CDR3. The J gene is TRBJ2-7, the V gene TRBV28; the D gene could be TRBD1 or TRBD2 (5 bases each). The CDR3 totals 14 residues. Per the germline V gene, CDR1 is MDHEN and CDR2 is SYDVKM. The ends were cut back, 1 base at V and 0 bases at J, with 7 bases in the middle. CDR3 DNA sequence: TGTGCCAGCAGTTTATTCGGGACCTCCTACGAGCAGTACTTC. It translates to CASSLFGTSYEQYF.

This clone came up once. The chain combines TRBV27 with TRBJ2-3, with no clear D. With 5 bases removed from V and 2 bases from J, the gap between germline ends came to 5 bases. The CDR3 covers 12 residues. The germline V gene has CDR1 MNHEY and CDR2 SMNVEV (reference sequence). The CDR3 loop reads CASSPATDTQYF. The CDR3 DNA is TGTGCCAGCAGTCCCGCCACAGATACGCAGTATTTT.

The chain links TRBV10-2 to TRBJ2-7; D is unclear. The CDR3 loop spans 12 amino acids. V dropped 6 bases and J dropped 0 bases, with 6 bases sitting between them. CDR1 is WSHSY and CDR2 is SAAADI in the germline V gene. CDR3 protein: CASSKDSYEQYF. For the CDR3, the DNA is TGCGCCAGCAGCAAGGACTCCTACGAGCAGTACTTC.

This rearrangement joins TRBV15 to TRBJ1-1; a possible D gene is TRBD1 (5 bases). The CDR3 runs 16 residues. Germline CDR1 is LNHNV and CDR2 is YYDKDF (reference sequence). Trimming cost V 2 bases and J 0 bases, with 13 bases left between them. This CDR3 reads CATSRPTQVLNTEAFF. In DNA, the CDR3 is TGTGCCACCAGCAGACCGACACAGGTACTGAACACTGAAGCTTTCTTT.

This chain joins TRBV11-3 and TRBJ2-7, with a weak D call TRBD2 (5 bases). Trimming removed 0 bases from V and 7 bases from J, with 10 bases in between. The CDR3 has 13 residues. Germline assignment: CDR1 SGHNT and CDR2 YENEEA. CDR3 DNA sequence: TGTGCCAGCAGCTTAGATATTGGGAGTGAGCAGTACTTC. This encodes CASSLDIGSEQYF.

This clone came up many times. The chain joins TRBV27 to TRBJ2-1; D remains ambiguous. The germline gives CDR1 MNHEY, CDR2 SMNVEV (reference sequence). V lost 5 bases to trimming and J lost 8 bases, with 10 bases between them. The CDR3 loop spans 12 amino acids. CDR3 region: CASSNLEDEQFF. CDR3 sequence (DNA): TGTGCCAGCAGTAACTTAGAGGATGAGCAGTTCTTC.

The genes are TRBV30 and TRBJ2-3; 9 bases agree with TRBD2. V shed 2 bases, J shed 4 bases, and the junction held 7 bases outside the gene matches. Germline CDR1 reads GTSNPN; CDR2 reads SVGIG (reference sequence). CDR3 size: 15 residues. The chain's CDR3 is CAWSLAGVVPDTQYF. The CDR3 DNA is TGTGCCTGGAGTTTAGCGGGAGTGGTCCCAGATACGCAGTATTTT.

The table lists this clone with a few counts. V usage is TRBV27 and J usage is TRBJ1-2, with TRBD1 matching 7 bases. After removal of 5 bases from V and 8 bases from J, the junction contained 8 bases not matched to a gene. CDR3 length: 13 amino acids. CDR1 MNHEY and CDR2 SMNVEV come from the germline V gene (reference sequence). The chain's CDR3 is CASSITGDSGYTF. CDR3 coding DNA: TGTGCCAGCAGTATTACAGGGGACTCGGGCTACACCTTC.

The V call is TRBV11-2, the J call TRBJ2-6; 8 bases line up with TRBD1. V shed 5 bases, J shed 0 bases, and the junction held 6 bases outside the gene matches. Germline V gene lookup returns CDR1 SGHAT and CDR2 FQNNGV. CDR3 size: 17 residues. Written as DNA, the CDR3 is TGTGCCAGCAGCGTCGGACAGGGACTCTCTGGGGCCAACGTCCTGACTTTC. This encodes CASSVGQGLSGANVLTF.

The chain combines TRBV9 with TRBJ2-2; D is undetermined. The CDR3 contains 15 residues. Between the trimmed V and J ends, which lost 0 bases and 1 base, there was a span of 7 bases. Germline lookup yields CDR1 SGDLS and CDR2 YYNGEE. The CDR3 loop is CASSVGPGNTGELFF. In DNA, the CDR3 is TGTGCCAGCAGCGTAGGTCCTGGGAACACCGGGGAGCTGTTTTTT.

CDR3 nucleotide sequence: TGTGCCAGCAGGCTTATCCAGGGGGCGTCACAGACCCAGTACTTC. Encoded protein: CASRLIQGASQTQYF. V gene TRBV7-8 combines with J gene TRBJ2-5; TRBD1 matches 8 bases. CDR3 size: 15 residues. The trim removed 6 bases at V and 6 bases at J, leaving 12 bases unmatched. Germline CDR1 is SGHVS and CDR2 is FQNEAQ. The full variable domain, its missing parts supplied by reference TRBV7-8 and TRBJ2-5, is GAGVSQSPRYKVAKRGQDVALRCDPISGHVSLFWYQQALGQGPEFLTYFQNEAQLDKSGLPSDRFFAERPEGSVSTLKIQRTQQEDSAVYLCASRLIQGASQTQYFGPGTRLLVL.

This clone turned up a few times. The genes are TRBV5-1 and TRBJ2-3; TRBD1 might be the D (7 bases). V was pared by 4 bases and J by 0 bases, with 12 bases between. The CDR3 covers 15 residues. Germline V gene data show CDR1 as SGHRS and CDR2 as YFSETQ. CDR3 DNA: TGCGCCAGCAGCCCGGGGGACAGCAGCACAGATACGCAGTATTTT. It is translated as CASSPGDSSTDTQYF.

The CDR3 loop reads CASSQSGTGLENEQFF. The CDR3 DNA reads as TGTGCCAGCAGCCAATCCGGGACAGGGCTGGAAAATGAGCAGTTCTTC. V is TRBV5-4 and J is TRBJ2-1; 9 nucleotides match TRBD1. Trimming cost V 4 bases and J 7 bases; bases outside gene matches: 12. The CDR3 sequence is 16 residues long. Germline assignment: CDR1 SGHNT and CDR2 YYREEE (reference sequence).